Listed here are 5 T cell receptor beta chains from one sample, sequenced in a study of blood T cell repertoires in COVID-19. The assay was immunoSEQ multiplex PCR, and TCRdb's table has in-frame clones only and misses some. The data contain around 65,000 clones, more than 70% of them singletons. The sample consisted of peripheral blood. These receptor sequences come from a human donor in a cohort sampled during active COVID-19.

The chain uses TRBV19 and TRBJ1-2; D uncertain. The germline CDR1 and CDR2 sequences are LNHDA and SQIVND (reference sequence). V dropped 0 bases and J dropped 4 bases, with 12 bases sitting between them. There are 15 residues in the CDR3. CDR3 nucleotides: TGTGCCAGTAGTATAGATCTCGGGAATTTCTATGGCTACACCTTC. Translating it yields CASSIDLGNFYGYTF.

J is TRBJ1-5 and V is TRBV7-9; D is possibly TRBD1 (5 bases). The V end lost 4 bases, the J end lost 3 bases, and 19 bases lay between the germline ends. Looked up from germline, CDR1 is SEHNR and CDR2 is FQNEAQ (reference sequence). The CDR3 runs to 17 residues. The CDR3 coding sequence is TGTGCCAGCAGCTCTTCGCAGGGTGGCGCCGTCAATCAGCCCCAGCATTTT. This codes for CASSSSQGGAVNQPQHF.

The V call is TRBV6-2 or TRBV6-3, the J call TRBJ1-5, with D hard to call. Trimming took off 3 bases at V and 0 bases at J, with 12 bases between the two ends. Germline assignment: CDR1 MNHEY and CDR2 SVGEGT. This CDR3 contains 16 residues. CDR3 sequence (DNA): TGTGCCAGCAGTTATCGTAGCGAGAATAGCAATCAGCCCCAGCATTTT. It encodes CASSYRSENSNQPQHF.

V usage is TRBV28 and J usage is TRBJ1-2, with D perhaps matching TRBD1 (6 bases). The CDR3 has 14 residues. Germline V gene lookup returns CDR1 MDHEN and CDR2 SYDVKM. Trimming stripped 3 bases from V and 4 bases from J, with 12 bases between. The CDR3 is CASSFPGVGYGYTF. DNA for the CDR3: TGTGCCAGCAGTTTCCCAGGGGTAGGCTATGGCTACACCTTC.

In this sample, this clone turned up a few times. Additional DNA sequences in this sample encode the identical CDR3. In DNA, the CDR3 is TGTGCCAGTAGTATTCAGGGCGGAAACACTGAAGCTTTCTTT. The encoded protein is CASSIQGGNTEAFF. V gene TRBV19 combines with J gene TRBJ1-1; a possible D gene is TRBD1 (5 bases). Germline V gives CDR1 LNHDA, CDR2 SQIVND (reference sequence). The V and J ends lost 3 bases and 2 bases respectively, with 10 bases between them. The CDR3 runs 14 residues.